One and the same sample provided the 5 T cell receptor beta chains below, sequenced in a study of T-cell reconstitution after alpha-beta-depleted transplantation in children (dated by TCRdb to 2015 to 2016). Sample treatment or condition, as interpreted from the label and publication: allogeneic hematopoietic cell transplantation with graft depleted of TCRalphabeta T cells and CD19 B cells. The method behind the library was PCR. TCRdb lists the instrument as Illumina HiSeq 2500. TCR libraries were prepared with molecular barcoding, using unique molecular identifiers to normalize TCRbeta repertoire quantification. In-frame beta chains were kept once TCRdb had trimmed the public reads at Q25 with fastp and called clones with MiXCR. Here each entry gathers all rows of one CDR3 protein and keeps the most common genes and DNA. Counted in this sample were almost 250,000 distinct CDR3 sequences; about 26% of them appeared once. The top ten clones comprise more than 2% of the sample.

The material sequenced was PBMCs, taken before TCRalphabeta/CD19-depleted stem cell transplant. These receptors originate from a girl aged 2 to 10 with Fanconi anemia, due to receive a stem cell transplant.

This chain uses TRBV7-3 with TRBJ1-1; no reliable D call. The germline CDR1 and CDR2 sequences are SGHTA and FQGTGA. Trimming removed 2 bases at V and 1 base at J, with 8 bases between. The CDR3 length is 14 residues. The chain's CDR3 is CASSLGPANTEAFF. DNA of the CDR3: TGTGCCAGCAGCTTAGGTCCAGCGAACACTGAAGCTTTCTTT.

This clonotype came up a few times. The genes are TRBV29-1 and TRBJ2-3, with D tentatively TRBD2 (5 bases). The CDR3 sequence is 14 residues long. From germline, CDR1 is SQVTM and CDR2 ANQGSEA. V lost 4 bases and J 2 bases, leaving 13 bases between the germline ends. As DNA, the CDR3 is TGCAGCGTTGTTCTAGCTATAATCACAGATACGCAGTATTTT. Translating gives CSVVLAIITDTQYF.

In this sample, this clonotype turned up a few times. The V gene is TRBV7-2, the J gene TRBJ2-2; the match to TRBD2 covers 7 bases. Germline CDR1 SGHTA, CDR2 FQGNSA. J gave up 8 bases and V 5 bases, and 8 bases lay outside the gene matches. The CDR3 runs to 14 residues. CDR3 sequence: CASSRWGGAGELFF. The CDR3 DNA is TGTGCCAGCAGCCGATGGGGAGGGGCGGGGGAGCTGTTTTTT. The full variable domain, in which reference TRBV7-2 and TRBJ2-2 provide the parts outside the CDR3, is GAGVSQSPSNKVTEKGKDVELRCDPISGHTALYWYRQSLGQGLEFLIYFQGNSAPDKSGLPSDRFSAERTGGSVSTLTIQRTQQEDSAVYLCASSRWGGAGELFFGEGSRLTVL.

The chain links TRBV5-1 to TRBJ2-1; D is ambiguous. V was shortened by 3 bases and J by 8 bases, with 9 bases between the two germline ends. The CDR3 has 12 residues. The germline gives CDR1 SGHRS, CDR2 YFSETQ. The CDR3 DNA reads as TGCGCCAGCAGCTCCTTTCAGGATGAGCAGTTCTTC. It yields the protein CASSSFQDEQFF.

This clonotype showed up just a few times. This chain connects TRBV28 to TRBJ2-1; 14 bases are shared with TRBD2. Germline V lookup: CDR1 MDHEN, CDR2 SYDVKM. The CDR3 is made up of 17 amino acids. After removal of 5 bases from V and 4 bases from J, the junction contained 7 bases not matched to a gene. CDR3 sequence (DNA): TGTGCCAGCAGTCCGCGACTAGCGGGGGGGAGATACAATGAGCAGTTCTTC. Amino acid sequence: CASSPRLAGGRYNEQFF. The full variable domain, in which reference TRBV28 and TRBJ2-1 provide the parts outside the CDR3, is DVKVTQSSRYLVKRTGEKVFLECVQDMDHENMFWYRQDPGLGLRLIYFSYDVKMKEKGDIPEGYSVSREKKERFSLILESASTNQTSMYLCASSPRLAGGRYNEQFFGPGTRLTVL.